The clone carrying this T cell receptor beta chain appeared a few times. No antigen is known for it. Treatment given: about 20 received Ad26.COV2.S at low or high dose, single or two shots; five or six received placebo; per-sample allocation not given. Collection of the samples took place on day 63 after the first injection of vaccine or placebo. CDR3 size: 17 residues. The V end lost 1 base, the J end lost 5 bases, and 20 bases lay between the germline ends. The germline gives CDR1 MGHDK, CDR2 SYGVNS. The sample comes from a study of Ad26.COV2.S vaccination and SARS-CoV-2 variants. Across the whole study: Dosing was one shot or two shots 56 days apart. Findings of the study overall: Among vaccine recipients, spike-specific TCR breadth exceeded that of placebo recipients. Analyses of TCR breadth and depth may have underestimated total T cell responses. Participants given vaccine showed non-spike TCR breadth similar to that of placebo recipients.

Generated by immunoSEQ multiplex PCR, the TCRdb table keeps only in-frame clones and is missing some. The table shows about 320,000 clones, with around 85% occurring only once. The rearrangement joins TRBV25-1 to TRBJ1-1, with D unresolved. The origin of this receptor is a person aged 18-60 years who received the Ad26.COV2.S COVID-19 vaccine or a placebo. The starting material was peripheral blood, obtained in a trial of Ad26.COV2.S vaccine versus placebo. CDR3 in amino acids: CASSELAEVGRGTEAFF. In nucleotides, the CDR3 is TGTGCCAGCAGTGAATTAGCTGAAGTGGGTAGAGGTACTGAAGCTTTCTTT.